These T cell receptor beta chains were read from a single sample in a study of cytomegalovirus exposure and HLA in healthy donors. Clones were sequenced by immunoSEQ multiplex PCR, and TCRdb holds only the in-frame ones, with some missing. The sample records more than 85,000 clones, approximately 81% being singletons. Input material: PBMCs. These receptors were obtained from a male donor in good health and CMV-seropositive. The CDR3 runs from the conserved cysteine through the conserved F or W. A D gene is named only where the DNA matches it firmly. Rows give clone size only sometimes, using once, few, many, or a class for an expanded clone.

TGTGCCAGCTCACCTAGGACAGGGAACACTGAAGCTTTCTTT	CASSPRTGNTEAFF	-	14	TRBV18	TRBJ1-1	TRBD1
TGTGCCAGCAGTGTCGGACTAGAGAACACCGGGGAGCTGTTTTTT	CASSVGLENTGELFF	-	15	TRBV2	TRBJ2-2	TRBD2
TGTGCCAGCAGCCAAGGGGTTAAGACTTGGACAGGGAACTATGGCTACACCTTC	CASSQGVKTWTGNYGYTF	-	18	TRBV4-2	TRBJ1-2	TRBD1
TGTGCCTGGAGAACTTGGGACAGGGTAGAAGAGACCCAGTACTTC	CAWRTWDRVEETQYF	once	15	TRBV30	TRBJ2-5	TRBD1
TGTGCCAGCAGTGAGGTAGCGGGGACCGGGGAGCTGTTTTTT	CASSEVAGTGELFF	-	14	TRBV2	TRBJ2-2	TRBD2
TGCGCCAGCAGCTTGGATAACAGTTCGCCTAATGAAAAACTGTTTTTT	CASSLDNSSPNEKLFF	-	16	TRBV5-1	TRBJ1-4	-
TGTGCCAGCAGTTACCCCAGGGGGGACACTGAAGCTTTCTTT	CASSYPRGDTEAFF	-	14	TRBV6-6	TRBJ1-1	TRBD1
TGCAGCGTTGAAGGGGACAGGGGGCACTCTAACTATGGCTACACCTTC	CSVEGDRGHSNYGYTF	-	16	TRBV29-1	TRBJ1-2	TRBD1
TGTGCCAGCACCGCGGCGCGGGAGAGCTCCTACAATGAGCAGTTCTTC	CASTAARESSYNEQFF	-	16	TRBV27	TRBJ2-1	TRBD2
TGCGCCAGCAGCGATCCCGGAGGTTCCGATGAAGCTTTCTTT	CASSDPGGSDEAFF	-	14	TRBV4-1	TRBJ1-1	-